These T cell receptor beta chains were read from a single sample in a study of blood T cell repertoires in COVID-19. Clones were sequenced by immunoSEQ multiplex PCR, and TCRdb holds only the in-frame ones, with some missing. The sample has roughly 220,000 clones; around 87% are singletons. Input material: PBMCs or T cells enriched from blood (not recorded which). These receptors came from a man younger than 45 who had been exposed to COVID-19. Both conserved end residues are part of each CDR3. The D gene is left open where the match is weak. A row's size may be missing; if present it is once, few, many or a size class.

size: .
D: TRBD1
V: TRBV2
J: TRBJ2-2
DNA: TGTGCCAGCAGTCTACTATTGACAGGGGGCACCGGGGAGCTGTTTTTT
CDR3: CASSLLLTGGTGELFF

size: .
D: .
V: TRBV5-1
J: TRBJ2-1
DNA: TGCGCCAGCAGAATGAGAGAGAGCAAATACTACAATGAGCAGTTCTTC
CDR3: CASRMRESKYYNEQFF

size: once
D: TRBD2
V: TRBV6-1
J: TRBJ2-5
DNA: TGTGCCAGCAGTGATAGACTAGCGGGGGGGCGTGAGACCCAGTACTTC
CDR3: CASSDRLAGGRETQYF

size: .
D: .
V: TRBV2
J: TRBJ2-2
DNA: TGTGCCAGCAGTGAATTTCAACTTTTCACCACCGGGGAGCTGTTTTTT
CDR3: CASSEFQLFTTGELFF

size: many
D: .
V: TRBV24-1
J: TRBJ2-2
DNA: TGTGCCACCAGTGATCCAGGGATCTCAACTACCGGGGAGCTGTTTTTT
CDR3: CATSDPGISTTGELFF

size: .
D: TRBD1
V: TRBV23-1
J: TRBJ1-2
DNA: TGCGCCAGCAGTCAGTCCGGGACAGGGGTTTACGGCTACACCTTC
CDR3: CASSQSGTGVYGYTF

size: once
D: .
V: TRBV27
J: TRBJ2-7
DNA: TGTGCCAGCAGTTTATCGGGTACAGGGTCCCTTGGGTCCTACGAGCAGTACTTC
CDR3: CASSLSGTGSLGSYEQYF

size: .
D: .
V: TRBV7-9
J: TRBJ2-5
DNA: TGTGCCAGCAGCTTAAGGGCAGTCCGAGGGGAGACCCAGTACTTC
CDR3: CASSLRAVRGETQYF

size: .
D: .
V: TRBV9
J: TRBJ2-1
DNA: TGTGCCAGCAGCGTAGGGCCGGGATACAATGAGCAGTTCTTC
CDR3: CASSVGPGYNEQFF

size: .
D: .
V: TRBV7-2
J: TRBJ2-2
DNA: TGTGCCAGCAGCTTCAACGGGGAGCTGTTTTTT
CDR3: CASSFNGELFF

size: once
D: .
V: TRBV5-1
J: TRBJ1-6
DNA: TGCGCCAGCAGCTTGGGGGAAGGGGCTTCACCCCTCCACTTT
CDR3: CASSLGEGASPLHF

size: .
D: .
V: TRBV6-5
J: TRBJ1-2
DNA: TGTGCCAGCAGCGACAGAGCCACCCTCTATGGCTACACCTTC
CDR3: CASSDRATLYGYTF

size: .
D: TRBD2
V: TRBV29-1
J: TRBJ2-3
DNA: TGCAGCCCACCAATGGCGGGGGTTACAGATACGCAGTATTTT
CDR3: CSPPMAGVTDTQYF

size: few
D: TRBD2
V: TRBV3-1/TRBV3-2
J: TRBJ2-1
DNA: TGTGCCAGCACCCCGTTACAGCGGGGGGGGCAAGGCGATGAGCAGTTCTTC
CDR3: CASTPLQRGGQGDEQFF

size: .
D: TRBD1
V: TRBV5-4
J: TRBJ1-2
DNA: TGTGCCAGCAGCTTGGCCAAGGACAGGTTCTATGGCTACACCTTC
CDR3: CASSLAKDRFYGYTF

size: once
D: .
V: TRBV18
J: TRBJ2-7
DNA: TGTGCCAGCTCAATAGGAACAGGGAGGGTTCACGAGCAGTACTTC
CDR3: CASSIGTGRVHEQYF

size: .
D: .
V: TRBV6-5
J: TRBJ2-7
DNA: TGTGCCAGCAGCATTCATACCGGGGTCGCTTACGAGCAGTACTTC
CDR3: CASSIHTGVAYEQYF

size: .
D: TRBD2
V: TRBV4-3
J: TRBJ2-1
DNA: TGCGCCAGCAGCCAAGTGAATAGCGGGCTCAATGAGCAGTTCTTC
CDR3: CASSQVNSGLNEQFF

size: .
D: .
V: TRBV11-2
J: TRBJ2-7
DNA: TGTGCCAGCAGCCATACTATCTACGAGCAGTACTTC
CDR3: CASSHTIYEQYF